The 26 T cell receptor beta chains listed next were all sequenced from one sample in a study of blood T cell repertoires in COVID-19. The protocol was immunoSEQ multiplex PCR, while the TCRdb copy is restricted to in-frame clones and leaves out a portion. The sample has some 300,000 clones; around 86% are singletons. Sequenced: PBMCs or T cells enriched from blood (not recorded which). All receptors come from a man younger than 45 who had recovered from COVID-19.

The rearrangement uses TRBV5-1 and TRBJ2-5; 7 bases agree with TRBD1. The CDR3 runs to 18 residues. With 4 bases clipped from V and 1 base from J, the junction kept 16 bases outside the gene matches. The germline CDR1 and CDR2 sequences are SGHRS and YFSETQ. The CDR3 DNA reads as TGCGCCAGCAGCCCAAGGGCTCGGGACAGCCTTTTCCAAGAGACCCAGTACTTC. This encodes CASSPRARDSLFQETQYF.

This chain uses TRBV10-2 with TRBJ1-6; TRBD1 agrees at 8 bases. Germline CDR1 reads WSHSY; CDR2 reads SAAADI. The CDR3 contains 14 residues. Unmatched junction bases numbered 9, after V lost 6 bases and J lost 11 bases. This CDR3 is CASSWGQEDTPLHF. The CDR3 DNA reads TGCGCCAGCAGCTGGGGACAGGAGGATACACCCCTCCACTTT.

V is TRBV5-4 and J is TRBJ2-1, with 10 bases matching TRBD2. With V trimmed by 4 bases and J by 5 bases, 6 bases remained unmatched. The CDR3 loop spans 15 amino acids. CDR1 is SGHNT and CDR2 is YYREEE in the germline V gene (reference sequence). The CDR3 spells CASSQAGGSHNEQFF. CDR3 nucleotides: TGTGCCAGCAGCCAAGCGGGAGGGTCCCACAATGAGCAGTTCTTC.

V and J are TRBV19 and TRBJ2-1, with 7 bases fitting TRBD2. V shed 7 bases and J 6 bases; nucleotides not matched to a gene: 9. Per germline, CDR1 LNHDA and CDR2 SQIVND (reference sequence). The CDR3 is made up of 14 amino acids. CDR3 residues: CASTGSGNLNEQFF. The CDR3 DNA reads as TGTGCCAGTACCGGAAGCGGGAACCTCAATGAGCAGTTCTTC.

This chain joins TRBV6-5 and TRBJ1-3; D may be TRBD1 (6 bases). Germline CDR1 MNHEY, CDR2 SVGAGI. This CDR3 is 14 amino acids long. V dropped 6 bases and J dropped 2 bases, with 11 bases sitting between them. As DNA, the CDR3 is TGTGCCAGCAGACAACAGGGCGCTGGAAACACCATATATTTT. It yields the protein CASRQQGAGNTIYF.

The chain couples TRBV4-1 to TRBJ2-1; 8 bases align to TRBD2. CDR3 size: 16 residues. After removal of 1 base from V and 4 bases from J, the junction contained 6 bases not matched to a gene. In germline, CDR1 is MGHRA, CDR2 YSYEKL. CDR3 amino acids: CASSQVPSGGYNEQFF. The CDR3 DNA is TGCGCCAGCAGCCAAGTGCCCAGCGGGGGATACAATGAGCAGTTCTTC.

This chain links TRBV28 with TRBJ1-2; 12 bases match TRBD1. Germline assignment: CDR1 MDHEN and CDR2 SYDVKM. The CDR3 is 15 amino acids. Trimming removed 4 bases from V and 8 bases from J; junction bases left unmatched: 8. This chain's CDR3 is CASSSPGQGAQGYTF. The DNA of the CDR3 is TGTGCCAGCAGTTCACCGGGACAGGGGGCGCAAGGCTACACCTTC.

The chain employs TRBV6-1 and TRBJ1-2; D might be TRBD1 (6 bases). Trimming took off 2 bases at V and 8 bases at J, with 24 bases between the two ends. Germline CDR1 MNHNS, CDR2 SASEGT. CDR3 length equals 17 residues. The DNA for the CDR3 is TGTGCCAGCAGTGAACAACCCCTGGGACAAATCAAGGGCGGCTACACCTTC. It encodes CASSEQPLGQIKGGYTF.

The CDR3 loop reads CASSQPRLAGGPTDTQYF. The DNA for the CDR3 is TGTGCCAGCAGCCAACCGAGACTAGCGGGAGGCCCCACAGATACGCAGTATTTT. The rearrangement joins TRBV14 to TRBJ2-3; 13 nucleotides match TRBD2. The CDR3 is 18 amino acids. With 2 bases clipped from V and 2 bases from J, the junction kept 7 bases outside the gene matches. Germline-derived CDR1 and CDR2 are SGHDN and FVKESK.

This chain links TRBV11-1 with TRBJ1-4; D is undetermined. The CDR3 is made up of 15 amino acids. The germline gives CDR1 SGHAT, CDR2 FQDESV (reference sequence). The V end was cut by 5 bases, the J end by 7 bases, with 17 bases between. The CDR3 region has the DNA TGTGCCAGCAGCCCAACAGCTCCTTCCAGTGAAAAACTGTTTTTT. Translating it yields CASSPTAPSSEKLFF. The complete variable domain, with remaining parts taken from reference TRBV11-1 and TRBJ1-4, reads EAEVAQSPRYKITEKSQAVAFWCDPISGHATLYWYRQILGQGPELLVQFQDESVVDDSQLPKDRFSAERLKGVDSTLKIQPAELGDSAMYLCASSPTAPSSEKLFFGSGTQLSVL.

The chain couples TRBV27 to TRBJ1-5; a possible D gene is TRBD1 (5 bases). Trimming pared 5 bases from V and 3 bases from J, leaving 11 bases between. Per the germline V gene, CDR1 is MNHEY and CDR2 is SMNVEV (reference sequence). CDR3 length: 14 amino acids. CDR3 residues: CASSRKGYNQPQHF. For the CDR3, the DNA is TGTGCCAGCAGTCGAAAGGGGTACAATCAGCCCCAGCATTTT.

V gene TRBV19 combines with J gene TRBJ2-7; TRBD1 is a possible D gene (6 bases). Germline-derived CDR1 and CDR2 are LNHDA and SQIVND (reference sequence). V was cut by 0 bases and J by 0 bases, with 12 bases left in between. The CDR3 spans 16 residues. This CDR3 is CASSIDNRVSSYEQYF. CDR3 bases: TGTGCCAGTAGTATAGATAACAGGGTAAGCTCCTACGAGCAGTACTTC.

This clone showed up just a few times. The V and J genes are TRBV5-4 and TRBJ2-7; 7 bases map to TRBD1. The CDR3 covers 12 residues. CDR1 and CDR2 from the germline V gene are SGHNT and YYREEE (reference sequence). After removal of 4 bases from V and 6 bases from J, the junction contained 4 bases not matched to a gene. The CDR3 nucleotides are TGTGCCAGCAGCGCAACAGGGGTCGAGCAGTACTTC. Translating it yields CASSATGVEQYF.

Remarks on this clone: Relative to the germline gene, one junction end is altered; a read error may explain this. The rearrangement uses TRBV5-5 and TRBJ2-7; 8 nucleotides align to TRBD1. The CDR3 runs 14 residues. Germline V CDR1 and CDR2: SGHKS, YYEKEE (reference sequence). DNA for the CDR3: TGTGCCAGCAGCTGGACAGGGAGCTCCGACGAGCAGTACTTC. It yields the protein CASSWTGSSDEQYF.

The V gene is TRBV11-3, the J gene TRBJ2-3, with D unclear. Trimming pared 5 bases from V and 0 bases from J, leaving 15 bases between. This CDR3 contains 16 residues. Germline CDR1 reads SGHNT; CDR2 reads YENEEA. The CDR3 nucleotides are TGTGCCAGCAGCCCCAGCGAAGGCGAGAGCACAGATACGCAGTATTTT. Translating it yields CASSPSEGESTDTQYF.

This sequence joins TRBV5-1 and TRBJ1-1, with D tentatively TRBD1 (5 bases). V lost 0 bases and J 6 bases, leaving 15 bases between the germline ends. Germline-derived CDR1 and CDR2 are SGHRS and YFSETQ. The length of the CDR3 is 15 residues. In DNA, the CDR3 is TGCGCCAGCAGCTTGGGGGGCAGGATCGGCTCTGAAGCTTTCTTT. This gives the protein CASSLGGRIGSEAFF. The complete variable domain, with remaining parts taken from reference TRBV5-1 and TRBJ1-1, reads KAGVTQTPRYLIKTRGQQVTLSCSPISGHRSVSWYQQTPGQGLQFLFEYFSETQRNKGNFPGRFSGRQFSNSRSEMNVSTLELGDSALYLCASSLGGRIGSEAFFGQGTRLTVV.

This chain uses TRBV28 with TRBJ1-3, with D unresolved. The germline V gene has CDR1 MDHEN and CDR2 SYDVKM. Trimming pared 4 bases from V and 0 bases from J, leaving 10 bases between. This CDR3 is built from 15 residues. This CDR3 is CASSSGFSSGNTIYF. The CDR3 coding sequence is TGTGCCAGCAGTTCGGGGTTCTCCTCTGGAAACACCATATATTTT. Full variable domain (missing parts from reference TRBV28 and TRBJ1-3): DVKVTQSSRYLVKRTGEKVFLECVQDMDHENMFWYRQDPGLGLRLIYFSYDVKMKEKGDIPEGYSVSREKKERFSLILESASTNQTSMYLCASSSGFSSGNTIYFGEGSWLTVV.

V and J are TRBV28 and TRBJ1-2; 10 nucleotides line up with TRBD1. The germline CDR1 and CDR2 sequences are MDHEN and SYDVKM. V shed 7 bases, J shed 7 bases, and the junction held 6 bases outside the gene matches. The CDR3 totals 13 residues. The CDR3 DNA reads as TGTGCCAGCACCCCGGGACAGGGGATTGGCTACACCTTC. It encodes CASTPGQGIGYTF.

This rearrangement joins TRBV6-6 to TRBJ2-1, with 9 positions matching TRBD2. Germline-derived CDR1 and CDR2 are MNHNY and SVGAGI (reference sequence). The length of the CDR3 is 16 residues. The V gene end was trimmed by 6 bases and the J gene end by 7 bases; junction bases not matched to a gene: 13. CDR3: CASSSGRGGRRNEQFF. CDR3 nucleotides: TGTGCCAGCAGCTCTGGGCGGGGGGGCCGGAGGAATGAGCAGTTCTTC.

This clone appeared once. The rearrangement joins TRBV7-9 to TRBJ1-1, with TRBD1 identical over 11 bases. V gave up 5 bases and J gave up 3 bases; unmatched junction bases: 5. Germline V gives CDR1 SEHNR, CDR2 FQNEAQ (reference sequence). The CDR3 is made up of 15 amino acids. In nucleotides, the CDR3 is TGTGCCAGCAGCCTCGGGACAGGGGGGCACACTGAAGCTTTCTTT. Amino acids: CASSLGTGGHTEAFF.

The chain uses TRBV10-1 and TRBJ2-1; 8 bases are a match to TRBD2. Losses at the gene ends were 4 bases for V and 7 bases for J; bases not matched to a gene: 3. This CDR3 region has 13 residues. CDR1 and CDR2 from the germline V gene are WNHNN and SYGVQD (reference sequence). The CDR3 sequence: CASSVAGLNEQFF. The CDR3 bases are TGCGCCAGCAGTGTAGCGGGGCTAAATGAGCAGTTCTTC.

This chain links TRBV5-1 with TRBJ2-5, with D possibly TRBD2 on 5 matching bases. This CDR3 has 18 amino acids. V lost 0 bases to trimming and J lost 0 bases, with 18 bases between them. CDR1 and CDR2 from the germline V gene are SGHRS and YFSETQ. DNA for the CDR3: TGCGCCAGCAGCTTGGTTGCGGGTCGTGTTACGTACCAAGAGACCCAGTACTTC. As protein: CASSLVAGRVTYQETQYF. Supplemented by reference TRBV5-1 and TRBJ2-5, the full variable domain reads KAGVTQTPRYLIKTRGQQVTLSCSPISGHRSVSWYQQTPGQGLQFLFEYFSETQRNKGNFPGRFSGRQFSNSRSEMNVSTLELGDSALYLCASSLVAGRVTYQETQYFGPGTRLLVL.

This chain links TRBV7-9 with TRBJ2-5; TRBD1 matches 9 bases. Per germline, CDR1 SEHNR and CDR2 FQNEAQ (reference sequence). V lost 6 bases to trimming and J lost 3 bases; unmatched junction nucleotides: 11. The length of the CDR3 is 16 residues. CDR3 region: CASSQNDRGWKETQYF. The CDR3 DNA sequence: TGTGCCAGCAGTCAGAACGACAGGGGGTGGAAAGAGACCCAGTACTTC.

This CDR3 reads CASSGGSDRGPYEQYF. The CDR3 coding sequence is TGTGCCAGCAGCGGGGGTTCGGACAGGGGCCCTTACGAGCAGTACTTC. The chain employs TRBV9 and TRBJ2-7; the match to TRBD1 covers 9 bases. V trimming: 3 bases; J trimming: 4 bases; junction bases outside the gene matches: 11. The length of the CDR3 is 16 residues. Germline V gives CDR1 SGDLS, CDR2 YYNGEE.

The V call is TRBV6-4, the J call TRBJ1-2; D remains unclear. Trimming left V 6 bases short and J 0 bases short, with 11 bases between. The CDR3 loop spans 14 amino acids. CDR1 is MRHNA and CDR2 is SNTAGT in the germline V gene. CDR3 in DNA: TGTGCCAGCAGAGCAACTGGAGCTAACTATGGCTACACCTTC. Translated, it gives CASRATGANYGYTF.

This clone was observed a handful of times. The rearrangement joins TRBV5-1 to TRBJ2-7; tentative D call: TRBD2 (5 bases). CDR1 is SGHRS, CDR2 YFSETQ, per germline. CDR3 size: 15 residues. Between the trimmed V and J ends, which lost 2 bases and 2 bases, there was a span of 14 bases. The CDR3 is CASSFVKDGAYEQYF. CDR3 nucleotide sequence: TGCGCCAGCAGCTTTGTGAAGGACGGGGCCTACGAGCAGTACTTC.